This T cell receptor beta chain was identified during a study of T-cell reconstitution after alpha-beta-depleted transplantation in children. Study-wide results and caveats: Hyperexpanded clones declined; after one year, newly produced T cells mostly supplied diversity.

Unique molecular identifiers were incorporated when the TCRbeta library was constructed. TCRdb reanalysed the PCR reads using MiXCR and keeps one entry per CDR3 protein. The sample holds around 440,000 distinct CDR3 sequences, about 10% seen once. This clonotype occurred many times. Its antigen is not known. Germline CDR1 and CDR2: SGHVS and FNYEAQ. The CDR3 has 17 residues. V lost 5 bases and J 1 base, leaving 20 bases between the germline ends. The sample in question was PBMCs, obtained before TCRalphabeta/CD19-depleted stem cell transplant. The receptor was derived from a child aged 2 to 15 with inherited bone marrow failure, due to receive a stem cell transplant. The chain carries TRBV7-6 and TRBJ2-5; D assignment may be TRBD1 or TRBD2 (5 bases each). CDR3 sequence (DNA): TGTGCCAGCAGCACCGGATGGGTGAGGGGATTCCAAGAGACCCAGTACTTC. Translated, it gives CASSTGWVRGFQETQYF.